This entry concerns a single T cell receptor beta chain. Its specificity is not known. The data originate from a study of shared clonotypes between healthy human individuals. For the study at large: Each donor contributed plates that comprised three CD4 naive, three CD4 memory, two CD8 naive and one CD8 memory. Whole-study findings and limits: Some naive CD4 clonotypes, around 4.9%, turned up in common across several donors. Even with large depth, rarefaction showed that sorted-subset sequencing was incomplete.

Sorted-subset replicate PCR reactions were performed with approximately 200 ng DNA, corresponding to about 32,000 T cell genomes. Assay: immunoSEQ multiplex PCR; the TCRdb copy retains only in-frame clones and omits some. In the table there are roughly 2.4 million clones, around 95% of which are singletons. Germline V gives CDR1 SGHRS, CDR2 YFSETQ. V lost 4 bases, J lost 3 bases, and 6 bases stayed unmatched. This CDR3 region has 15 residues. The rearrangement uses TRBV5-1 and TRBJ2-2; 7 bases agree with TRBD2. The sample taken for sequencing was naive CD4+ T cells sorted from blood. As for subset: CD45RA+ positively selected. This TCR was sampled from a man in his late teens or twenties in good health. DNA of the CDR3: TGCGCCAGCAGCCTAAGCGGGATCGACACCGGGGAGCTGTTTTTT. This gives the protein CASSLSGIDTGELFF.